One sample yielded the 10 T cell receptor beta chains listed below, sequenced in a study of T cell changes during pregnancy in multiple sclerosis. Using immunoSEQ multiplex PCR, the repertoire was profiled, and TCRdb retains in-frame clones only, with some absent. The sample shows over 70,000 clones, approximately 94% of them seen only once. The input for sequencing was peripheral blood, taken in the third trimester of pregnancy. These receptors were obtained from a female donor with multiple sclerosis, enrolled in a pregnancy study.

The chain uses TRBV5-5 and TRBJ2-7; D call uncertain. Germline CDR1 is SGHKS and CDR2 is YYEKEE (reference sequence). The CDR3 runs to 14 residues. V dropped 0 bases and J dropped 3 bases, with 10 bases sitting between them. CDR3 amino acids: CASSLGQRLYEQYF. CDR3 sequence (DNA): TGTGCCAGCAGCTTGGGGCAGCGTCTCTACGAGCAGTACTTC.

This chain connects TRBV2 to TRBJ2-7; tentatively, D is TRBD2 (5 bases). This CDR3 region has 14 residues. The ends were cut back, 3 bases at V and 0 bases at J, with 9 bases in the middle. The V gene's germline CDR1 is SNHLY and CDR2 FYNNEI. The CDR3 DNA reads TGTGCCAGCAGTGATCAGGACTCCTCCTACGAGCAGTACTTC. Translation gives CASSDQDSSYEQYF.

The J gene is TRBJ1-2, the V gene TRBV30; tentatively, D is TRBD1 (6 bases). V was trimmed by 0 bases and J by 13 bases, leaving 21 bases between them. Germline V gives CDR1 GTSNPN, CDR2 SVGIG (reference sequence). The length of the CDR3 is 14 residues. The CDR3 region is CAWSVSGAVSVATF. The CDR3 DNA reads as TGTGCCTGGAGTGTTTCAGGGGCGGTCTCGGTGGCCACCTTC.

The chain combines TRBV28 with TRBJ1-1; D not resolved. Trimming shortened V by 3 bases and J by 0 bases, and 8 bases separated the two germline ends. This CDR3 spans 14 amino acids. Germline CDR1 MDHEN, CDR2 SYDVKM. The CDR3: CASSLGSLNTEAFF. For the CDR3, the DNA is TGTGCCAGCAGTTTGGGGAGCCTGAACACTGAAGCTTTCTTT. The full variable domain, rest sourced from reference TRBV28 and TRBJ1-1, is DVKVTQSSRYLVKRTGEKVFLECVQDMDHENMFWYRQDPGLGLRLIYFSYDVKMKEKGDIPEGYSVSREKKERFSLILESASTNQTSMYLCASSLGSLNTEAFFGQGTRLTVV.

The CDR3 nucleotides read TGTGCCAGTAGTACAAAGGTGGCCCTGTTAGAGGGTCAGCCCCAGCATTTT. The encoded protein is CASSTKVALLEGQPQHF. The gene calls are TRBV19 and TRBJ1-5; no definite D call. Per the germline V gene, CDR1 is LNHDA and CDR2 is SQIVND (reference sequence). The CDR3 is made up of 17 amino acids. V gave up 4 bases and J gave up 6 bases, with 22 bases separating them.

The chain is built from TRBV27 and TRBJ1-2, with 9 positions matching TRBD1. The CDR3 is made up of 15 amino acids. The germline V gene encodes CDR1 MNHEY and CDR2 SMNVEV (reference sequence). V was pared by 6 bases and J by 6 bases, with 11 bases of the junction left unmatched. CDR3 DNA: TGTGCCAGCAGCTTACTAGGACAGGGGAGGGATGGCTACACCTTC. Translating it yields CASSLLGQGRDGYTF.

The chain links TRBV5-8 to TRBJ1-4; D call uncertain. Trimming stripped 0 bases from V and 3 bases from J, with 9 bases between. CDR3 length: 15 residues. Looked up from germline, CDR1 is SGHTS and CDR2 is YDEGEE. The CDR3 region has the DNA TGTGCCAGCAGCTTGGCCGGGATCCCTAATGAAAAACTGTTTTTT. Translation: CASSLAGIPNEKLFF. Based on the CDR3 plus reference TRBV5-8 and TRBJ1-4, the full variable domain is EAGVTQSPTHLIKTRGQQATLRCSPISGHTSVYWYQQALGLGLQFLLWYDEGEERNRGNFPPRFSGRQFPNYSSELNVNALELEDSALYLCASSLAGIPNEKLFFGSGTQLSVL.

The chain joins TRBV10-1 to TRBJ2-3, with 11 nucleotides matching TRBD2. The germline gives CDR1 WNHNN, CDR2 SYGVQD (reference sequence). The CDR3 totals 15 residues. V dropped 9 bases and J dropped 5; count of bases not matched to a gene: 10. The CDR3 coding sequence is TGCGCCAGTATAACACTAGCGGGAGATGGAGATACGCAGTATTTT. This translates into CASITLAGDGDTQYF.

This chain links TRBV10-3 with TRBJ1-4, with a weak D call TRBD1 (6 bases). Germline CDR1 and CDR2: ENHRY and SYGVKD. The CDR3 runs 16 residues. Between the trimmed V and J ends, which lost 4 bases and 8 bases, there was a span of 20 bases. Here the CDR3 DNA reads TGTGCCATCAGTGCCCAAAGGACAGAAATAGGGGAAAAACTGTTTTTT. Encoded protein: CAISAQRTEIGEKLFF.

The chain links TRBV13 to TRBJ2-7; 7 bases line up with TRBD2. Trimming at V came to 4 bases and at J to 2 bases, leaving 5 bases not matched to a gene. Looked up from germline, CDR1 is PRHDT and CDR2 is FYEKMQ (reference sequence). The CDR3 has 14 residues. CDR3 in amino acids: CASSSMGRAYEQYF. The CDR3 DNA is TGTGCCAGCAGCTCGATGGGGAGGGCCTACGAGCAGTACTTC.